The 19 T cell receptor beta chains in this list originate from one sample, sequenced in a study of OX40 agonist ivuxolimab in advanced cancers. Only in-frame clones appear in the TCRdb table, and some are missing; sequencing was by immunoSEQ multiplex PCR. The table lists under 70,000 clones, 80% to 90% of them singletons. The sequenced sample was CD4+ or CD8+ T cells sorted from blood, obtained in a trial of the OX40 agonist ivuxolimab. Receptor source: an adult with an advanced solid tumor such as melanoma, head and neck, liver or kidney cancer.

This clone was observed once. V and J are TRBV28 and TRBJ2-5, with D tentatively TRBD2 (5 bases). Germline-derived CDR1 and CDR2 are MDHEN and SYDVKM. The CDR3 runs to 15 residues. V lost 5 bases and J 5 bases, leaving 18 bases between the germline ends. In DNA form, the CDR3 reads TGTGCCAGCAGTACAACTAGAACGGTCGACGAGACCCAGTACTTC. Its protein is CASSTTRTVDETQYF.

This clone was detected once. The chain combines TRBV28 with TRBJ2-7; a weak D match, TRBD2 (5 bases). This CDR3 spans 14 amino acids. The germline V gene has CDR1 MDHEN and CDR2 SYDVKM. The V gene lost 2 bases and the J gene lost 6 bases, with 14 bases spanning the gap. This chain's CDR3 is CASSLVSRRGEQYF. For the CDR3, the DNA is TGTGCCAGCAGTTTAGTGTCACGACGGGGCGAGCAGTACTTC.

The chain uses TRBV29-1 and TRBJ2-1, with 10 positions matching TRBD2. The CDR3 is 14 amino acids. J was trimmed by 8 bases and V by 3 bases; bases with no gene match: 7. CDR1 SQVTM and CDR2 ANQGSEA come from the germline V gene. The chain's CDR3 is CSVDRLAGEDEQFF. Written as DNA, the CDR3 is TGCAGCGTTGATAGGCTAGCGGGAGAGGATGAGCAGTTCTTC.

This chain connects TRBV18 to TRBJ2-7; 8 positions agree with TRBD1. Germline values: CDR1 KGHSH, CDR2 LQKENI. The CDR3 loop spans 13 amino acids. The DNA for the CDR3 is TGTGCCAGCTCACCAGAGCCGGGACAGGCCTCTGAAGTC. It is translated as CASSPEPGQASEV.

The chain is built from TRBV28 and TRBJ1-2; the D is unclear. CDR3 length: 10 residues. V gave up 8 bases and J gave up 8 bases, with 9 bases separating them. Germline values: CDR1 MDHEN, CDR2 SYDVKM. CDR3 DNA: TGTGCCAGCTTGGGTGGAGGCTACACCTTC. It encodes CASLGGGYTF.

The chain links TRBV18 to TRBJ2-6; either TRBD1 or TRBD2 may fit D (5 bases each). CDR3 size: 17 residues. The germline V and J ends were trimmed by 3 bases and 1 base, with 13 bases remaining between them. Per germline, CDR1 KGHSH and CDR2 LQKENI. The CDR3 bases are TGTGCCAGCTCACCTCAGGGTCCGGGGTCTGGGGCCAACGTCCTGACTTTC. Its translation is CASSPQGPGSGANVLTF.

The DNA of the CDR3 is TGTGCCAGCAGCTTAGAGTACACCGGGGAGCTGTTTTTT. Translated: CASSLEYTGELFF. The chain carries TRBV7-6 and TRBJ2-2; no definite D call. Germline V CDR1 and CDR2: SGHVS, FNYEAQ. The CDR3 is made up of 13 amino acids. V lost 1 base, J lost 3 bases, and 3 bases lay in between.

The chain links TRBV7-2 to TRBJ2-2, with 10 bases fitting TRBD2. Germline V lookup: CDR1 SGHTA, CDR2 FQGNSA. The CDR3 consists of 14 residues. V was pared by 2 bases and J by 9 bases, with 3 bases of the junction left unmatched. CDR3 nucleotides: TGTGCCAGCAGCTTATATACTAGCGGGAGGGAGCTGTTTTTT. Its translation: CASSLYTSGRELFF.

The chain recombines TRBV2 with TRBJ2-2; D might be TRBD1 (5 bases). V was shortened by 9 bases and J by 0 bases, with 11 bases between the two germline ends. CDR1 SNHLY and CDR2 FYNNEI come from the germline V gene. The CDR3 totals 14 residues. The DNA of the CDR3 is TGTGCCAGTCAGGGTGGAGCGAACACCGGGGAGCTGTTTTTT. Its translation: CASQGGANTGELFF.

This chain links TRBV9 with TRBJ2-5, with TRBD2 matching over 8 bases. The length of the CDR3 is 14 residues. The V gene end was trimmed by 4 bases and the J gene end by 1 base; junction bases not matched to a gene: 3. Germline CDR1 SGDLS, CDR2 YYNGEE. CDR3 residues: CASSFTSGQETQYF. The CDR3 bases are TGTGCCAGCAGCTTCACTAGCGGCCAAGAGACCCAGTACTTC.

This chain joins TRBV2 and TRBJ2-3; 7 bases map to TRBD1. The ends lost 10 bases at V and 2 bases at J; junction bases unmatched: 3. There are 12 residues in the CDR3. CDR1 and CDR2 from the germline V gene are SNHLY and FYNNEI. This CDR3 is CATDRATDTQYF. The DNA of the CDR3 is TGTGCCACCGACAGGGCCACAGATACGCAGTATTTT.

This chain connects TRBV7-3 to TRBJ2-3, with 14 bases identical to TRBD2. V lost 4 bases to trimming and J lost 4 bases; unmatched junction nucleotides: 4. This CDR3 has 16 residues. Looked up from germline, CDR1 is SGHTA and CDR2 is FQGTGA. CDR3 sequence: CASSSGLAGAADTQYF. The CDR3, as DNA: TGTGCCAGCAGCTCGGGACTAGCGGGAGCGGCAGATACGCAGTATTTT.

This clone was seen only once. The chain couples TRBV5-1 to TRBJ2-7; 8 bases line up with TRBD2. Germline-derived CDR1 and CDR2 are SGHRS and YFSETQ. This CDR3 spans 15 amino acids. Germline trimming cut 1 base from V and 3 bases from J; bases unmatched to any gene: 6. As DNA, the CDR3 is TGCGCCAGCAGCTTGTTGGAAGCGGGAGTCTACGAGCAGTACTTC. Protein sequence: CASSLLEAGVYEQYF.

The rearrangement links TRBV7-8 to TRBJ1-5; D is uncertain. The V end lost 5 bases, the J end lost 0 bases, and 8 bases lay between the germline ends. Germline V gene sequence: CDR1 SGHVS, CDR2 FQNEAQ. This CDR3 is 14 amino acids long. The CDR3 sequence is CASSPDGSNQPQHF. The CDR3 nucleotides are TGTGCCAGCAGCCCGGACGGTAGCAATCAGCCCCAGCATTTT.

V and J are TRBV6-1 and TRBJ2-1; no clear D gene. The CDR3 runs to 13 residues. Germline V CDR1 and CDR2: MNHNS, SASEGT. Deletions cut 6 bases from V and 4 bases from J, with 10 bases between. The CDR3 protein is CASREVRYNEQFF. In nucleotides, the CDR3 is TGTGCCAGCAGAGAGGTCCGGTACAATGAGCAGTTCTTC.

The chain carries TRBV6-1 and TRBJ2-1, with D perhaps matching TRBD2 (5 bases). The V and J ends lost 7 bases and 1 base respectively, with 11 bases between them. The CDR3 contains 14 residues. CDR1 is MNHNS and CDR2 is SASEGT in the germline V gene. DNA of the CDR3: TGTGCCAGCATAGCGATAAATTCCTACAATGAGCAGTTCTTC. Amino acids: CASIAINSYNEQFF.

This clone qualifies as medium-sized. The CDR3, as DNA: TGTGCCAGCAGTTTCTCGGGCAGCCGCAATCAGCCCCAGCATTTT. Translating it yields CASSFSGSRNQPQHF. The genes are TRBV7-8 and TRBJ1-5; the D is unclear. CDR3 length: 15 amino acids. Trimming removed 6 bases from V and 2 bases from J, with 14 bases in between. CDR1 and CDR2 from the germline V gene are SGHVS and FQNEAQ. Variable domain in full (rest from reference TRBV7-8 and TRBJ1-5): GAGVSQSPRYKVAKRGQDVALRCDPISGHVSLFWYQQALGQGPEFLTYFQNEAQLDKSGLPSDRFFAERPEGSVSTLKIQRTQQEDSAVYLCASSFSGSRNQPQHFGDGTRLSIL.

The chain combines TRBV30 with TRBJ2-7; D is possibly TRBD1 or TRBD2 (7 bases each). CDR3 size: 15 residues. From germline, CDR1 is GTSNPN and CDR2 SVGIG (reference sequence). The germline V and J ends were trimmed by 3 bases and 7 bases, with 22 bases remaining between them. In DNA, the CDR3 is TGTGCCTGGAGACGAATCAGGGGGGGCCTGGGGGAGCAGTACTTC. Amino acid sequence: CAWRRIRGGLGEQYF. The full variable domain, completed using reference TRBV30 and TRBJ2-7, is SQTIHQWPATLVQPVGSPLSLECTVEGTSNPNLYWYRQAAGRGLQLLFYSVGIGQISSEVPQNLSASRPQDRQFILSSKKLLLSDSGFYLCAWRRIRGGLGEQYFGPGTRLTVT.

The chain couples TRBV19 to TRBJ2-4; D gene uncertain. V gave up 8 bases and J gave up 6 bases, with 5 bases separating them. The CDR3 consists of 10 residues. CDR1 and CDR2 from the germline V gene are LNHDA and SQIVND (reference sequence). CDR3 nucleotide sequence: TGTGCCAGTGGTACAAACATTCAGTACTTC. Encoded protein: CASGTNIQYF.